Sequencing of this TCR beta chain was carried out in a study of early T cells in non-severe SARS-CoV-2 infection. At the level of the study: Sequencing used unsorted whole-blood bulk RNA, so chains lack pairing. General study results and limits: In VDJdb matching, anti-spike CD8 responses were favored while private and CD4 specificities went missing.

Regarding this clonotype: Its antigen is not known.

Unique molecular identifiers were attached to individual cDNA molecules. TCRdb reprocessed the 5' RACE reads with MiXCR, giving one entry per CDR3 protein. The sample holds fewer than 75,000 distinct CDR3 sequences; around 20% are singletons and the top ten take 16%. The CDR3 spans 13 residues. The germline CDR1 and CDR2 sequences are SGHRS and YFSETQ. Trimming cost V 3 bases and J 6 bases, with 10 bases left between them. The sequenced sample was whole blood, obtained at baseline. The V call is TRBV5-1, the J call TRBJ2-4; D may match TRBD1 or TRBD2 (6 bases each). This receptor was taken from an adult who was a healthcare worker with PCR-confirmed SARS-CoV-2 infection or an uninfected control (not recorded which). In DNA, the CDR3 is TGCGCCAGCAGCTCCGAGGGGGGAAACATTCAGTACTTC. Its translation is CASSSEGGNIQYF.